This T cell receptor beta chain was captured by sequencing in a study of read filtering for tumor transcriptome and immune sequencing. About the research overall: The cohort had over 16 men and more than 13 women aged roughly 47 to 85, mean about 70 years.

Sampling of bone marrow took place during active disease in every patient. Overall study findings and caveats: Correlation between methods rose after single-read clonotypes were removed. This fraction held mixed bone marrow immune cells after CD138-negative sorting.

V lost 3 bases, J lost 5 bases, and 4 bases lay in between. This CDR3 region has 11 residues. Germline CDR1 and CDR2: SNHLY and FYNNEI. This clonotype was counted at least ten times. Antigen: not known. Molecular barcoded adaptors covering alpha/delta and beta/gamma chains were used on 400 ng RNA. MiXCR, applied by TCRdb to the reads, yields one record per CDR3 protein. The profile shows some 120,000 distinct CDR3 sequences, 10% to 15% of them singletons. The TCR was taken from a donor aged 40 or over with multiple myeloma. V is TRBV2 and J is TRBJ2-5; D is unresolved. Sequencing was carried out using a population of CD138-negative cells sorted from bone marrow. This CDR3 is CASSEHETQYF. The CDR3 nucleotides are TGTGCCAGCAGTGAGCACGAGACCCAGTACTTC.